The 21 T cell receptor beta chains in this list originate from one sample, sequenced in a study of cytomegalovirus exposure and HLA in healthy donors. Sequenced by immunoSEQ multiplex PCR; TCRdb stores in-frame clones only, minus some. Counted here are 90,000 to 100,000 clones, about 83% occurring once; the ten biggest clones make up roughly 3.7%. Material for sequencing was PBMCs. The receptor set was obtained from a woman aged 25 to 39 in good health and CMV-seronegative.

This clone was detected a few times. The chain couples TRBV28 to TRBJ2-7; D is possibly TRBD1 (7 bases). This CDR3 has 16 residues. Per the germline V gene, CDR1 is MDHEN and CDR2 is SYDVKM. V lost 6 bases, J lost 3 bases, and 21 bases lay in between. The CDR3 sequence is CASRRQGGISYYEQYF. For the CDR3, the DNA is TGTGCCAGCAGGCGACAGGGAGGTATTAGCTACTACGAGCAGTACTTC.

This clone is a singleton in its sample. The chain combines TRBV5-1 with TRBJ1-2, with D unresolved. The CDR3 has 16 amino acids. Germline loops: CDR1 SGHRS, CDR2 YFSETQ. V was clipped by 4 bases and J by 1 base, with 17 bases between them. CDR3: CASSPEGRGVNYGYTF. The CDR3, as DNA: TGCGCCAGCAGCCCGGAGGGCAGAGGTGTTAACTATGGCTACACCTTC.

This rearrangement joins TRBV6-5 to TRBJ2-3, with D possibly being TRBD1 (5 bases). CDR3 length: 13 residues. V lost 7 bases and J lost 3, with 11 bases in between. In germline, CDR1 is MNHEY, CDR2 SVGAGI. The CDR3 DNA follows: TGTGCCAGCACCAACAAGGGGACAGATACGCAGTATTTT. This codes for CASTNKGTDTQYF.

The V and J genes are TRBV7-9 and TRBJ2-5; 7 bases map to TRBD1. The CDR3 covers 15 residues. V shed 5 bases and J 1 base; nucleotides not matched to a gene: 7. Germline CDR1 reads SEHNR; CDR2 reads FQNEAQ (reference sequence). In DNA form, the CDR3 reads TGTGCCAGCAGCAGCCTGACAGGGACCCAAGAGACCCAGTACTTC. It specifies CASSSLTGTQETQYF.

Concerning this clone: The junction does not match germline at one end; this may be a read error. The chain has TRBV2 and TRBJ1-5; D is ambiguous. Germline V gene lookup returns CDR1 SNHLY and CDR2 FYNNEI. CDR3 length: 13 residues. The DNA of the CDR3 is TGTGCCGCCAGAGGATCTAGCACTCAGCCCCAGCATTTT. Translating gives CAARGSSTQPQHF.

The V call is TRBV27, the J call TRBJ2-7, with 11 nucleotides matching TRBD2. The CDR3 is made up of 14 amino acids. The V gene's germline CDR1 is MNHEY and CDR2 SMNVEV (reference sequence). V lost 4 bases to trimming and J lost 2 bases; unmatched junction nucleotides: 1. CDR3 DNA: TGTGCCAGCAGTTGGACTAGCGGGCCCTACGAGCAGTACTTC. The encoded protein is CASSWTSGPYEQYF.

The DNA of the CDR3 is TGCGCCAGCAGCCAAGTTGGCCTAGCCGAGCAGTACTTC. Amino acids: CASSQVGLAEQYF. The genes are TRBV4-1 and TRBJ2-7; a possible D gene is TRBD2 (5 bases). The V and J ends lost 1 base and 6 bases respectively, with 10 bases between them. Germline CDR1 is MGHRA and CDR2 is YSYEKL. The CDR3 has 13 residues.

The J gene is TRBJ1-5, the V gene TRBV6-6, with 8 bases lining up with TRBD1. In germline, CDR1 is MNHNY, CDR2 SVGAGI (reference sequence). V was clipped by 2 bases and J by 4 bases; unmatched bases: 7. The CDR3 runs to 16 residues. CDR3 nucleotides: TGTGCCAGCAGTTACGAACAGGGGGGCCCAAATCAGCCCCAGCATTTT. Encoded protein: CASSYEQGGPNQPQHF.

The genes are TRBV25-1 and TRBJ2-2; TRBD2 might be the D (6 bases). Trimming stripped 10 bases from V and 6 bases from J, with 15 bases between. CDR1 is MGHDK, CDR2 SYGVNS, per germline. CDR3 size: 13 residues. The CDR3 DNA sequence: TGTGCCACCAAGTTATGGGGGGCCGGGGAGCTGTTTTTT. Its protein product is CATKLWGAGELFF.

This rearrangement joins TRBV19 to TRBJ1-5; tentative D call: TRBD1 (6 bases). This CDR3 has 16 amino acids. V was clipped by 7 bases and J by 7 bases, with 23 bases between them. Germline CDR1 and CDR2: LNHDA and SQIVND (reference sequence). CDR3 sequence: CASNVWGPSKRQPQHF. The CDR3 nucleotides read TGTGCCAGTAATGTGTGGGGGCCATCTAAGAGGCAGCCCCAGCATTTT.

The rearrangement joins TRBV6-1 to TRBJ2-4, with TRBD1 identical over 9 bases. The V segment lost 8 bases and the J segment 3 bases; nucleotides outside the gene matches: 5. The CDR3 has 14 amino acids. From germline, CDR1 is MNHNS and CDR2 SASEGT. CDR3 protein: CASLRDRVKNIQYF. Here the CDR3 DNA reads TGTGCCAGCCTCCGGGACAGGGTCAAAAACATTCAGTACTTC.

The chain joins TRBV18 to TRBJ2-7; TRBD1 aligns across 9 bases. With 0 bases clipped from V and 5 bases from J, the junction kept 11 bases outside the gene matches. Germline V gene sequence: CDR1 KGHSH, CDR2 LQKENI. The CDR3 has 17 amino acids. Here the CDR3 reads CASSPPPGQGSFDEQYF. CDR3 in DNA: TGTGCCAGCTCACCACCCCCGGGACAGGGCTCTTTCGACGAGCAGTACTTC. The whole variable domain, remainder taken from reference TRBV18 and TRBJ2-7, is NAGVMQNPRHLVRRRGQEARLRCSPMKGHSHVYWYRQLPEEGLKFMVYLQKENIIDESGMPKERFSAEFPKEGPSILRIQQVVRGDSAAYFCASSPPPGQGSFDEQYFGPGTRLTVT.

This clone has only one observation. V is TRBV4-1 and J is TRBJ2-2; D is undetermined. Trimming cost V 1 base and J 4 bases, with 10 bases left between them. Germline V gene data show CDR1 as MGHRA and CDR2 as YSYEKL. This CDR3 is built from 15 residues. CDR3 sequence reads: CASSQVEAGTGELFF. CDR3 DNA: TGCGCCAGCAGCCAAGTTGAGGCCGGCACCGGGGAGCTGTTTTTT.

The CDR3 is CASGFGLGTPEEQFF. CDR3 sequence (DNA): TGTGCTAGTGGTTTCGGGCTCGGGACTCCTGAAGAGCAGTTCTTC. The V call is TRBV12-5, the J call TRBJ2-1; D perhaps matches TRBD2 (6 bases). The CDR3 extends over 15 amino acids. The germline V gene has CDR1 LGHNT and CDR2 FRNRAP. Trimming left V 3 bases short and J 10 bases short, with 19 bases between.

The chain is built from TRBV11-3 and TRBJ2-7; no clear D gene. The V end lost 5 bases, the J end lost 5 bases, and 10 bases lay between the germline ends. The length of the CDR3 is 12 residues. CDR1 is SGHNT, CDR2 YENEEA, per germline. This chain's CDR3 is CASSTRSDEQYF. CDR3 DNA sequence: TGTGCCAGCAGCACCCGGTCGGACGAGCAGTACTTC.

The chain recombines TRBV13 with TRBJ1-1, with TRBD1 matching 8 bases. CDR3 length: 16 amino acids. Germline V CDR1 and CDR2: PRHDT, FYEKMQ (reference sequence). J gave up 4 bases and V 4 bases, and 11 bases lay outside the gene matches. In DNA form, the CDR3 reads TGTGCCAGCAGCTCCACAGGGGGGGGACGGGGCACTGAAGCTTTCTTT. Residues: CASSSTGGGRGTEAFF.

This chain joins TRBV20-1 and TRBJ2-3, with D uncertain. The CDR3 totals 10 residues. Trimming left V 6 bases short and J 6 bases short, with 7 bases between. CDR1 is DFQATT and CDR2 is SNEGSKA in the germline V gene (reference sequence). The CDR3 coding sequence is TGCAGTGCGTCGAGGGATACGCAGTATTTT. This translates into CSASRDTQYF.

This clone was seen only once. Additional DNA sequences in this sample encode the identical CDR3. The chain links TRBV5-1 to TRBJ2-3, with 7 bases that match TRBD1. Germline CDR1 is SGHRS and CDR2 is YFSETQ. CDR3 length equals 14 residues. Losses at the gene ends were 1 base for V and 4 bases for J; bases not matched to a gene: 3. DNA of the CDR3: TGCGCCAGCAGCTTGCGGCAGGGGGCAGATACGCAGTATTTT. This encodes CASSLRQGADTQYF.

The CDR3 nucleotides read TGTGCCAGCTCACCACTTCTAGGAGGGGTCGGGGAGACCCAGTACTTC. Translating gives CASSPLLGGVGETQYF. V and J are TRBV18 and TRBJ2-5; weak D call: TRBD2 (6 bases). Between the trimmed V and J ends, which lost 1 base and 5 bases, there was a span of 17 bases. CDR3 length equals 16 residues. CDR1 and CDR2 (germline): KGHSH, LQKENI.

The CDR3: CASVLGTSGGREQFF. Here the CDR3 DNA reads TGTGCCAGCGTTCTAGGAACTAGCGGAGGGAGGGAGCAGTTCTTC. The chain joins TRBV7-8 to TRBJ2-1; 8 nucleotides agree with TRBD2. The CDR3 sequence is 15 residues long. V shed 8 bases, J shed 10 bases, and the junction held 16 bases outside the gene matches. Looked up from germline, CDR1 is SGHVS and CDR2 is FQNEAQ.

The rearrangement uses TRBV29-1 and TRBJ1-1; D unclear. This CDR3 contains 12 residues. CDR1 is SQVTM, CDR2 ANQGSEA, per germline. V lost 5 bases to trimming and J lost 1 base, with 8 bases between them. The CDR3 DNA sequence: TGCAGCGTTCTCGGCGGGAACACTGAAGCTTTCTTT. Amino acid sequence: CSVLGGNTEAFF.